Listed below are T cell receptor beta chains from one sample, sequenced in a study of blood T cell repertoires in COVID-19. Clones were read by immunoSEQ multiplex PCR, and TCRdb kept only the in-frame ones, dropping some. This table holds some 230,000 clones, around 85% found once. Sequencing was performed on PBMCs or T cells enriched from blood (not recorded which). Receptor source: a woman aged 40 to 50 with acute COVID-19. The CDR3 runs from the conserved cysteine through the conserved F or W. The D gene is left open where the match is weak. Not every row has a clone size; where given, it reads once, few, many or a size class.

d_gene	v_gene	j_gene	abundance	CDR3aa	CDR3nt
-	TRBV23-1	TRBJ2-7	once	CASSQSENPSAYEQYF	TGCGCCAGCAGTCAATCAGAGAACCCATCGGCCTACGAGCAGTACTTC
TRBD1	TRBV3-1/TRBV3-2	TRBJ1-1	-	CASIALRDRDTEAFF	TGTGCCAGCATCGCCCTCCGGGACAGGGACACTGAAGCTTTCTTT
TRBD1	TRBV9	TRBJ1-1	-	CASSVGRDSPLVAFF	TGTGCCAGCAGCGTCGGGCGGGACAGCCCTTTAGTAGCTTTCTTT
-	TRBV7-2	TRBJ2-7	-	CASSTGTNIYEQYF	TGTGCCAGCAGCACCGGGACAAATATATACGAGCAGTACTTC
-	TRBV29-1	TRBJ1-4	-	CSAGNPGLPTMDEKLFF	TGCAGCGCCGGTAATCCGGGACTCCCCACGATGGATGAAAAACTGTTTTTT
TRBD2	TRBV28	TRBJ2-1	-	CASSPGTSGIEQFF	TGTGCCAGCAGTCCCGGGACTAGCGGGATAGAGCAGTTCTTC
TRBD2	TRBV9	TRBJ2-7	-	CASSPEDSGQLTSGIYEQYF	TGTGCCAGCAGCCCGGAGGATTCGGGACAGTTGACTAGCGGGATCTACGAGCAGTACTTC
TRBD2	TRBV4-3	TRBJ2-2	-	CASSLAGGLPGELFF	TGCGCCAGCAGCCTAGCGGGGGGGCTCCCCGGGGAGCTGTTTTTT
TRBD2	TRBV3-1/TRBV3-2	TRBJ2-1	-	CASSGGLAKYNEQFF	TGTGCCAGCAGCGGAGGACTAGCGAAATACAATGAGCAGTTCTTC
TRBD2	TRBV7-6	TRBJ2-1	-	CASSPGLAGGGDNEQFF	TGTGCCAGCAGCCCGGGACTAGCGGGAGGTGGAGACAATGAGCAGTTCTTC
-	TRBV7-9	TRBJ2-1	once	CASSLDHVYTRDYNEQFF	TGTGCCAGCAGCTTAGACCACGTCTATACCAGGGACTACAATGAGCAGTTCTTC
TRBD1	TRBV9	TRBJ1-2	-	CASSVGLGQGDGYTF	TGTGCCAGCAGCGTAGGACTGGGACAGGGGGATGGCTACACCTTC
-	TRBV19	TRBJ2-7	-	CASSSGTGPMEQYF	TGTGCCAGTAGCTCCGGGACTGGCCCCATGGAGCAGTACTTC
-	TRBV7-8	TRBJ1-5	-	CASSFQSRDQPQHF	TGTGCCAGCAGCTTCCAAAGTCGCGATCAGCCCCAGCATTTT
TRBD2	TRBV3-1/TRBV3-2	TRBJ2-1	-	CASSQGLAGEVEQFF	TGTGCCAGCAGCCAGGGACTAGCGGGAGAGGTTGAGCAGTTCTTC
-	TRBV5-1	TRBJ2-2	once	CASSWRSSGNTGELFF	TGCGCCAGCAGCTGGAGGTCGAGTGGGAACACCGGGGAGCTGTTTTTT
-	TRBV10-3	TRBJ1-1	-	CAIGGVGRNTEAFF	TGTGCCATCGGGGGGGTCGGGAGGAACACTGAAGCTTTCTTT
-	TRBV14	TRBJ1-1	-	CASSQDSVGIAWSTEAFF	TGTGCCAGCAGCCAAGATAGTGTGGGCATTGCTTGGTCCACTGAAGCTTTCTTT
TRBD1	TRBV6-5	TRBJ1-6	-	CASSTDRAQFTLHF	TGTGCCAGCAGTACCGACAGGGCTCAATTCACCCTCCACTTT
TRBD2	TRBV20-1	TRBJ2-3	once	CSASGSGGVWDTQYF	TGCAGTGCTAGTGGGTCGGGGGGGGTATGGGATACGCAGTATTTT
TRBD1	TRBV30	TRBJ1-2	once	CAWSRGQGSGYTF	TGTGCCTGGAGTAGGGGACAGGGGAGTGGCTACACCTTC
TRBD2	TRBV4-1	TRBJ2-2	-	CASSPGLAAAGELFF	TGCGCCAGCAGTCCGGGACTAGCGGCGGCCGGGGAGCTGTTTTTT
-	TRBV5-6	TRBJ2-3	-	CASSWGPGLVSTDTQYF	TGTGCCAGCAGCTGGGGACCGGGACTGGTTAGCACAGATACGCAGTATTTT
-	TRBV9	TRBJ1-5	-	CASSPGVGENQPQHF	TGTGCCAGCAGCCCGGGAGTGGGCGAGAATCAGCCCCAGCATTTT
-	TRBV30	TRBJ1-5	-	CAWSATGNQPQHF	TGTGCCTGGAGTGCAACAGGGAATCAGCCCCAGCATTTT
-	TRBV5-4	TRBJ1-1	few	CASSPGGAGAEAFF	TGTGCCAGCAGCCCGGGCGGAGCGGGGGCTGAAGCTTTCTTT
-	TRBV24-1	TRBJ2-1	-	CATSDLDSFNEQFF	TGTGCCACCAGTGACCTAGACAGCTTCAATGAGCAGTTCTTC
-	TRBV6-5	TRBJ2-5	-	CASSYRLLETQYF	TGTGCCAGCAGTTATAGACTTTTGGAGACCCAGTACTTC
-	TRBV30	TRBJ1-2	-	CAWSASDSNYGYTF	TGTGCCTGGAGTGCCTCGGACAGTAACTATGGCTACACCTTC
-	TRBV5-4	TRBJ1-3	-	CASSHDSLSSGNTIYF	TGTGCCAGCAGCCATGACAGCTTGAGCTCTGGAAACACCATATATTTT
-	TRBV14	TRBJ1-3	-	CASSHADRLSGNTIYF	TGTGCCAGCAGCCATGCCGACAGACTCTCTGGAAACACCATATATTTT
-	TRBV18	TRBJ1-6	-	CASSPVGSSYNSPLHF	TGTGCCAGCTCACCAGTCGGGAGCTCCTATAATTCACCCCTCCACTTT
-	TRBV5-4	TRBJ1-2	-	CASTVTGSPNYGYTF	TGTGCCAGCACCGTGACGGGTTCCCCTAACTATGGCTACACCTTC
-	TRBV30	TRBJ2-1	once	CACSGGDRTILAGDNEQFF	TGTGCCTGTTCAGGGGGGGACAGGACGATTTTAGCGGGAGACAATGAGCAGTTCTTC
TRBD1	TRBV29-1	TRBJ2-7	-	CSVRDRGYEQYF	TGCAGCGTCAGGGACAGGGGATACGAGCAGTACTTC
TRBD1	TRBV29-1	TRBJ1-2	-	CSATISGQGGVGYTF	TGCAGCGCCACTATCTCGGGACAGGGAGGGGTTGGCTACACCTTC
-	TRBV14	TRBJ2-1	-	CASSQVGGVRIEQFF	TGTGCCAGCAGCCAAGTGGGAGGAGTTCGTATTGAGCAGTTCTTC
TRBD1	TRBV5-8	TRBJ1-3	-	CASSTTGDPAWGTIYF	TGTGCCAGCAGCACAACAGGGGACCCGGCTTGGGGCACCATATATTTT
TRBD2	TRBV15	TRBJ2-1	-	CATSRQRELGNEQFF	TGTGCCACCAGCAGACAGCGGGAGTTGGGCAATGAGCAGTTCTTC
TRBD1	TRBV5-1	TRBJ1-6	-	CASSLVNAGGARSPLHF	TGCGCCAGCAGCTTGGTTAATGCAGGGGGTGCGAGGTCACCCCTCCACTTT
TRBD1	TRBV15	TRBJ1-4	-	CATSRGTGGKLFF	TGTGCCACCAGCCGCGGGACAGGCGGAAAACTGTTTTTT
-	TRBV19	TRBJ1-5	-	CASSIGSSNQPQHF	TGTGCCAGTAGTATCGGGAGTAGCAATCAGCCCCAGCATTTT
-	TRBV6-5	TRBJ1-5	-	CASSQGGGSNQPQHF	TGTGCCAGCAGCCAGGGAGGGGGAAGCAATCAGCCCCAGCATTTT
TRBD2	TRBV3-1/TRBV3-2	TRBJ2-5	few	CASSQDWASGLQETQYF	TGTGCCAGCAGCCAAGATTGGGCTAGCGGTCTCCAAGAGACCCAGTACTTC
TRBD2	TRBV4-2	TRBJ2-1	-	CASSQDTGRSEQFF	TGTGCCAGCAGCCAAGATACCGGGAGGAGCGAGCAGTTCTTC
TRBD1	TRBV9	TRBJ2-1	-	CASSTSRGTGSLNEQFF	TGTGCCAGCAGCACAAGCCGCGGGACAGGGTCGCTCAATGAGCAGTTCTTC
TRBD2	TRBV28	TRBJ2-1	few	CASSYWSGGPYNEQFF	TGTGCCAGCAGTTACTGGTCGGGAGGTCCCTACAATGAGCAGTTCTTC
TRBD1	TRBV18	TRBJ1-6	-	CASSRGQGYYSPLHF	TGTGCCAGCTCACGTGGACAGGGGTACTATTCACCCCTCCACTTT
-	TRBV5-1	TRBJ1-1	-	CASSPAEGQIPEAFF	TGCGCCAGCAGCCCAGCTGAGGGCCAGATACCTGAAGCTTTCTTT
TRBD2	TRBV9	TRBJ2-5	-	CASSGGLAGGRGETQYF	TGTGCCAGCAGCGGCGGACTAGCGGGGGGCCGGGGGGAGACCCAGTACTTC
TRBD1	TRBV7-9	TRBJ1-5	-	CASTLGQGNQPQHF	TGTGCCAGCACCCTTGGACAGGGGAATCAGCCCCAGCATTTT